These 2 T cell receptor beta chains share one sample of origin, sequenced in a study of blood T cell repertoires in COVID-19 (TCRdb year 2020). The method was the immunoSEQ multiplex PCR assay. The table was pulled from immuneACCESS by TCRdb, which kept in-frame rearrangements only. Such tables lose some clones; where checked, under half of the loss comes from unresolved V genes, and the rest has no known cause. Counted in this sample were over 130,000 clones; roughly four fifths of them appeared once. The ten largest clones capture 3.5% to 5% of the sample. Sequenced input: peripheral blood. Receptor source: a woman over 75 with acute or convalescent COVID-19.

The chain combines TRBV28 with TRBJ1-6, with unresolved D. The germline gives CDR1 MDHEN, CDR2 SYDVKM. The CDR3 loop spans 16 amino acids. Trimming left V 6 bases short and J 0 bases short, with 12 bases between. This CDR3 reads CASRRDRSSYNSPLHF. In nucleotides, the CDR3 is TGTGCCAGCAGGAGGGATAGAAGCTCCTATAATTCACCCCTCCACTTT.

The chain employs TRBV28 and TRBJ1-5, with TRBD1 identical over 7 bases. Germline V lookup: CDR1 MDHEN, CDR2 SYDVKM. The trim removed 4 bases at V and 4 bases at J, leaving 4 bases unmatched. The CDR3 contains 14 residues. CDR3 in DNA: TGTGCCAGCAGTTCAGACAGGGAGAATCAGCCCCAGCATTTT. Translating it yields CASSSDRENQPQHF. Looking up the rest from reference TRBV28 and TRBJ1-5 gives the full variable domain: DVKVTQSSRYLVKRTGEKVFLECVQDMDHENMFWYRQDPGLGLRLIYFSYDVKMKEKGDIPEGYSVSREKKERFSLILESASTNQTSMYLCASSSDRENQPQHFGDGTRLSIL.